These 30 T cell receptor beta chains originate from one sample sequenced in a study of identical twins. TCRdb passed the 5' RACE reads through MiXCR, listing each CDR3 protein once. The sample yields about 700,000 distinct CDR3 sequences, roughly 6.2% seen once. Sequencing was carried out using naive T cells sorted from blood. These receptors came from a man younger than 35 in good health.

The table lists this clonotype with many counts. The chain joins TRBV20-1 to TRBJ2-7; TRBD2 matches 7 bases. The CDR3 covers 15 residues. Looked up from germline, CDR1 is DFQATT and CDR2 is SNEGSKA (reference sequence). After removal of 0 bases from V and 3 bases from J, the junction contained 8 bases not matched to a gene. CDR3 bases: TGCAGTGCTAGAGATGGGGAGCGGGGATACTACGAGCAGTACTTC. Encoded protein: CSARDGERGYYEQYF.

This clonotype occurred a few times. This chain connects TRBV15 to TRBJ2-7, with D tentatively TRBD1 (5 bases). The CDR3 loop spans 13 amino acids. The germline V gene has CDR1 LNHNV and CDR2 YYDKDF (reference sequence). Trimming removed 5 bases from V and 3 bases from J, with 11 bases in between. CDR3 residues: CATSQTENYEQYF. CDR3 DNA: TGTGCCACCAGCCAGACAGAAAACTACGAGCAGTACTTC.

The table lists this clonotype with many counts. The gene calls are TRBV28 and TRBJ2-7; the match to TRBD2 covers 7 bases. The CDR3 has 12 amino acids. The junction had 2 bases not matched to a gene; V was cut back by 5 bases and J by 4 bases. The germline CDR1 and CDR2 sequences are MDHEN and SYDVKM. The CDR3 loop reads CASSQLAYEQYF. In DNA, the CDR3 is TGTGCCAGCAGTCAACTAGCGTACGAGCAGTACTTC. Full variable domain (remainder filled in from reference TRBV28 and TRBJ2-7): DVKVTQSSRYLVKRTGEKVFLECVQDMDHENMFWYRQDPGLGLRLIYFSYDVKMKEKGDIPEGYSVSREKKERFSLILESASTNQTSMYLCASSQLAYEQYFGPGTRLTVT.

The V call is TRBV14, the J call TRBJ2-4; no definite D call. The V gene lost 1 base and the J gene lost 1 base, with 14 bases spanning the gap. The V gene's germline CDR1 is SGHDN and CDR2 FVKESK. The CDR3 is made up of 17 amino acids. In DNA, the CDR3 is TGTGCCAGCAGCCAAGCTCGTTACAACGAGGCCAAAAACATTCAGTACTTC. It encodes CASSQARYNEAKNIQYF.

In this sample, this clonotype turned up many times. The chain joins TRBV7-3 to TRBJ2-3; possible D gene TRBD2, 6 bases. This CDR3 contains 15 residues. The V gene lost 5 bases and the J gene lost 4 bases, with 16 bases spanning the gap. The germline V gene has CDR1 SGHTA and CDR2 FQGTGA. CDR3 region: CASSTTGGSPDTQYF. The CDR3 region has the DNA TGTGCCAGCAGCACGACTGGGGGGTCCCCAGATACGCAGTATTTT.

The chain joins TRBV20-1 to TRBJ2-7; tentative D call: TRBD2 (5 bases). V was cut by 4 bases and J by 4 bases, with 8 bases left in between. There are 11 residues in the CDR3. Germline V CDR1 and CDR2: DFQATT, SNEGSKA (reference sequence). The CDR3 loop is CSATLEYEQYF. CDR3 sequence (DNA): TGCAGTGCTACACTAGAGTACGAGCAGTACTTC.

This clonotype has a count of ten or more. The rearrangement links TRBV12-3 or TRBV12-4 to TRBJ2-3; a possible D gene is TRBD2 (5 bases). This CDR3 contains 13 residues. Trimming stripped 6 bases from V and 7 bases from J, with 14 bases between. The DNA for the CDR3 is TGTGCCAGCAGCCCCCTCGGAGGAAATACGCAGTATTTT. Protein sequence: CASSPLGGNTQYF.

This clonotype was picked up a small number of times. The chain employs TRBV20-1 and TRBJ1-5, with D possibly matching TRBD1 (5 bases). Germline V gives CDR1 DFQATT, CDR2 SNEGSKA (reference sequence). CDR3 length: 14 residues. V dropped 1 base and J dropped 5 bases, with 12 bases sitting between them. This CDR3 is CSARGGTEDQPQHF. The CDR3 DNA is TGCAGTGCTAGAGGAGGGACGGAAGATCAGCCCCAGCATTTT.

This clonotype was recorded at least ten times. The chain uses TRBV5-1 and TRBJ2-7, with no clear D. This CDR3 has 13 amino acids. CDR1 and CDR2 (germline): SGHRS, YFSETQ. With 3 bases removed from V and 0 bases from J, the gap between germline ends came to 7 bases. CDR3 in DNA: TGCGCCAGCAGCTATTACACCTCCTACGAGCAGTACTTC. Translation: CASSYYTSYEQYF.

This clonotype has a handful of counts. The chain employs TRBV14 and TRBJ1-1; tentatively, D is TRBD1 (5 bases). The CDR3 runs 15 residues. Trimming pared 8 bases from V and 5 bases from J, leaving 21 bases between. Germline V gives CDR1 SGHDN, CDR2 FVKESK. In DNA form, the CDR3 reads TGTGCCAGCGACCAGACCGGGACGGGGAGGACTGAAGCTTTCTTT. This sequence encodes CASDQTGTGRTEAFF. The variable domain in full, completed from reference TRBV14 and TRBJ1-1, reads EAGVTQFPSHSVIEKGQTVTLRCDPISGHDNLYWYRRVMGKEIKFLLHFVKESKQDESGMPNNRFLAERTGGTYSTLKVQPAELEDSGVYFCASDQTGTGRTEAFFGQGTRLTVV.

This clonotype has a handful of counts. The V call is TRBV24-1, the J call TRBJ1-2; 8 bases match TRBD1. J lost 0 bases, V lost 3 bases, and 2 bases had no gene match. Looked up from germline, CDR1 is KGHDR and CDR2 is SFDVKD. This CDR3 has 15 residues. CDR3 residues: CATSDPGQANYGYTF. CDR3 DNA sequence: TGTGCCACCAGTGATCCGGGACAGGCTAACTATGGCTACACCTTC.

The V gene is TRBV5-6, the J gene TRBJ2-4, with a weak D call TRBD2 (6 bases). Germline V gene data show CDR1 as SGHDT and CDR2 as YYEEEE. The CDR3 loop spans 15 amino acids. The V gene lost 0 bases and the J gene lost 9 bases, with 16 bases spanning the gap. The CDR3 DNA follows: TGTGCCAGCAGCTTGGCCCATGGGGAGGCGGCCATTCAGTACTTC. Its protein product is CASSLAHGEAAIQYF.

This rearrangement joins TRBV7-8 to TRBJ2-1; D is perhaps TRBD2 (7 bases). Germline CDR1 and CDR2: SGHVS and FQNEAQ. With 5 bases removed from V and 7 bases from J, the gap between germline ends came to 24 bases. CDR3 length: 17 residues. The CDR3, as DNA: TGTGCCAGCAGCCCGTCCAGGGGCGGGAGTAGGGAAAATGAGCAGTTCTTC. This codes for CASSPSRGGSRENEQFF.

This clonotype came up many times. CDR3 nucleotide sequence: TGTGCCAGCAGTTACTCCAGCACCTCCTACGAGCAGTACTTC. It codes for CASSYSSTSYEQYF. The rearrangement links TRBV6-2 or TRBV6-3 to TRBJ2-7; no reliable D call. The CDR3 loop spans 14 amino acids. V lost 0 bases to trimming and J lost 0 bases, with 6 bases between them. CDR1 and CDR2 from the germline V gene are MNHEY and SVGEGT.

The CDR3 sequence: CAWLTGKNYGYTF. The CDR3 DNA follows: TGTGCCTGGCTGACAGGGAAAAACTATGGCTACACCTTC. This rearrangement joins TRBV30 to TRBJ1-2; 7 positions agree with TRBD1. Trimming at V came to 5 bases and at J to 2 bases, leaving 5 bases not matched to a gene. CDR1 and CDR2 from the germline V gene are GTSNPN and SVGIG (reference sequence). The CDR3 has 13 residues.

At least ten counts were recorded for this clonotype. CDR3: CATLRGPEQFF. CDR3 bases: TGTGCCACCCTCAGGGGTCCTGAGCAGTTCTTC. This chain connects TRBV12-3 or TRBV12-4 to TRBJ2-1; tentatively, D is TRBD1 (6 bases). Trimming stripped 10 bases from V and 9 bases from J, with 13 bases between. CDR3 length: 11 residues.

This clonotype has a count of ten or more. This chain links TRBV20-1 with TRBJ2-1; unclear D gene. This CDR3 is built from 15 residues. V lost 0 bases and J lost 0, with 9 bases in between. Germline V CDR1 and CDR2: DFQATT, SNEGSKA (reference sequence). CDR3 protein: CSARDRSSSYNEQFF. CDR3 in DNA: TGCAGTGCTAGAGATCGCAGTAGCTCCTACAATGAGCAGTTCTTC.

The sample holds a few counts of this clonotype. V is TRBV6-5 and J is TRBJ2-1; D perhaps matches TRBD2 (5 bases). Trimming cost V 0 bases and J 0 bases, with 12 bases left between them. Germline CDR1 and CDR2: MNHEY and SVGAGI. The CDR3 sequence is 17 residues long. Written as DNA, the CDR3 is TGTGCCAGCAGTTACTCGATCGCGGGTAGCTCCTACAATGAGCAGTTCTTC. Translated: CASSYSIAGSSYNEQFF.

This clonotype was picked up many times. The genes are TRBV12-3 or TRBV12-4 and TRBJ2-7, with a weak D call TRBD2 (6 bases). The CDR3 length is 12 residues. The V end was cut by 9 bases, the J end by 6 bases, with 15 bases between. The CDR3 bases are TGTGCCAGGTCGGGACTTTTACTCGAGCAGTACGTC. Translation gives CARSGLLLEQYV.

DNA of the CDR3: TGCGCCAGCAGCCAAGAGCGAGGGCTGAACACTGAAGCTTTCTTT. Translation: CASSQERGLNTEAFF. The V gene is TRBV4-1, the J gene TRBJ1-1, with D unresolved. The germline V gene encodes CDR1 MGHRA and CDR2 YSYEKL. The CDR3 extends over 15 amino acids. The germline V and J ends were trimmed by 0 bases and 0 bases, with 8 bases remaining between them.

CDR3 residues: CATSRGHTGGNQPQHF. The CDR3, as DNA: TGTGCCACCAGCAGAGGCCATACAGGGGGCAATCAGCCCCAGCATTTT. The rearrangement uses TRBV15 and TRBJ1-5, with TRBD1 matching 7 bases. The ends lost 1 base at V and 2 bases at J; junction bases unmatched: 5. Germline values: CDR1 LNHNV, CDR2 YYDKDF (reference sequence). This CDR3 region has 16 residues.

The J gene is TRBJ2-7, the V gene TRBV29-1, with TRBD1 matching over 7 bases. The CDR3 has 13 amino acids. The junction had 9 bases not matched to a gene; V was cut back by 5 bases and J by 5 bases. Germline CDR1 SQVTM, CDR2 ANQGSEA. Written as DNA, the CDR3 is TGCAGCGTTACCGGGACAGTACTTAACGAGCAGTACTTC. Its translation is CSVTGTVLNEQYF.

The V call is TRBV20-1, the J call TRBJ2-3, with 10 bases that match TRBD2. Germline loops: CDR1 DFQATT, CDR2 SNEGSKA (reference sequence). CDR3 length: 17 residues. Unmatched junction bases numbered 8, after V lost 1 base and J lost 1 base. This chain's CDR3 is CSARALAGVPGTDTQYF. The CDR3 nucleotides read TGCAGTGCTAGAGCCCTAGCGGGAGTCCCAGGCACAGATACGCAGTATTTT.

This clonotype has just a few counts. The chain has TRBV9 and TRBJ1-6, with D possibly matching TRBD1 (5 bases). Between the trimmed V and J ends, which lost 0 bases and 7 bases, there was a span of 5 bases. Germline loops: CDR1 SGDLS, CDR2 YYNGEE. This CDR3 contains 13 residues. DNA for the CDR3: TGTGCCAGCAGCGTAGAGGGGAATTCACCCCTCCACTTT. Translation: CASSVEGNSPLHF.

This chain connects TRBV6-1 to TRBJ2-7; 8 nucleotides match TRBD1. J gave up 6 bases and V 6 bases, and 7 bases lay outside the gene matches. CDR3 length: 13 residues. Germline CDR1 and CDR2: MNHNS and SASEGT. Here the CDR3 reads CASRTGEVGEQYV. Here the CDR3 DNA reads TGTGCCAGCAGGACAGGGGAGGTTGGCGAGCAGTACGTC.

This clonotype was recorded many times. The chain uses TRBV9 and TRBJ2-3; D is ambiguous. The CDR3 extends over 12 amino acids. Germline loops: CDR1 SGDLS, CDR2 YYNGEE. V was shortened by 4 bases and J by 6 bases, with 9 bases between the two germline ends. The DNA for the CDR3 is TGTGCCAGCAGCCGATCGCAGGATACGCAGTATTTT. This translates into CASSRSQDTQYF.

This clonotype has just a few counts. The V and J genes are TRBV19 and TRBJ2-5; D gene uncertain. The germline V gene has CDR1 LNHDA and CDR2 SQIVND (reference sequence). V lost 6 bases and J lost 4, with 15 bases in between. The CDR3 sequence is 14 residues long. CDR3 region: CASSDINNGETQYF. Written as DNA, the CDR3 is TGTGCCAGTAGCGATATAAATAACGGAGAGACCCAGTACTTC.

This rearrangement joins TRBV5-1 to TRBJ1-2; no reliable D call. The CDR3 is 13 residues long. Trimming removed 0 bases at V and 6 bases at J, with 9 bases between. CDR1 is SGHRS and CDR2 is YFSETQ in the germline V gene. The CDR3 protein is CASSLDRPDGYTF. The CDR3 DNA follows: TGCGCCAGCAGCTTGGACAGACCCGATGGCTACACCTTC.

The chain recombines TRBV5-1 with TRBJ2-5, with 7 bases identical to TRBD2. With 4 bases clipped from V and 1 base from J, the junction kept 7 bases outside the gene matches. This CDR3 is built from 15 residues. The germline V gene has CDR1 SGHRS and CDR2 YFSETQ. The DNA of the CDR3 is TGCGCCAGCAGCCAATTTAGCGGGCGCCAAGAGACCCAGTACTTC. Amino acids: CASSQFSGRQETQYF.

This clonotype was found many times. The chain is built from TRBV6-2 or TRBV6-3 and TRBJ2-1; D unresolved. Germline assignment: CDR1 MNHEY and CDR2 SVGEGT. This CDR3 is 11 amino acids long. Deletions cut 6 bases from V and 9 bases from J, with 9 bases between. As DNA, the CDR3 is TGTGCCAGCAGCCAGATGCCTGAGCAGTTCTTC. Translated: CASSQMPEQFF.